The next 26 T cell receptor beta chains were all read from a single sample in a study of blood T cell repertoires in COVID-19. Clones were sequenced by immunoSEQ multiplex PCR, and TCRdb holds only the in-frame ones, with some missing. The sample lists roughly 250,000 clones; roughly 81% were seen once. Material for sequencing was peripheral blood. The receptors were gathered from a man aged 50-60 years with acute or convalescent COVID-19.

V gene TRBV11-3 combines with J gene TRBJ1-1; TRBD1 matches at 11 bases. The length of the CDR3 is 16 residues. J was trimmed by 3 bases and V by 2 bases; bases with no gene match: 5. CDR1 SGHNT and CDR2 YENEEA come from the germline V gene. CDR3 amino acids: CASSLRGQGGYTEAFF. Here the CDR3 DNA reads TGTGCCAGCAGCTTACGGGGACAGGGGGGGTACACTGAAGCTTTCTTT. The whole variable domain, remainder taken from reference TRBV11-3 and TRBJ1-1, is EAGVVQSPRYKIIEKKQPVAFWCNPISGHNTLYWYLQNLGQGPELLIRYENEEAVDDSQLPKDRFSAERLKGVDSTLKIQPAELGDSAVYLCASSLRGQGGYTEAFFGQGTRLTVV.

This chain uses TRBV27 with TRBJ1-1; 7 positions match TRBD1. Trimming at V came to 6 bases and at J to 0 bases, leaving 13 bases not matched to a gene. This CDR3 contains 17 residues. Germline CDR1 MNHEY, CDR2 SMNVEV (reference sequence). The CDR3 spells CASSNLRDSGMNTEAFF. Here the CDR3 DNA reads TGTGCCAGCAGCAACCTCCGGGACAGCGGAATGAACACTGAAGCTTTCTTT.

A single count supports this clone. V and J are TRBV9 and TRBJ2-2, with D tentatively TRBD1 (6 bases). The CDR3 loop spans 16 amino acids. Germline V lookup: CDR1 SGDLS, CDR2 YYNGEE. V was trimmed by 4 bases and J by 0 bases, leaving 13 bases between them. CDR3 in DNA: TGTGCCAGCAGCCTACGTTGGACAGCGAACACCGGGGAGCTGTTTTTT. This codes for CASSLRWTANTGELFF.

The chain links TRBV19 to TRBJ2-2; tentatively, D is TRBD2 (5 bases). V dropped 3 bases and J dropped 6 bases, with 5 bases sitting between them. This CDR3 spans 12 amino acids. Germline-derived CDR1 and CDR2 are LNHDA and SQIVND (reference sequence). The CDR3 DNA sequence: TGTGCCAGTAGTATGGACTCCGGGGAGCTGTTTTTT. Translation: CASSMDSGELFF.

The chain recombines TRBV7-6 with TRBJ2-1; 7 nucleotides agree with TRBD1. V dropped 5 bases and J dropped 9; count of bases not matched to a gene: 13. Per the germline V gene, CDR1 is SGHVS and CDR2 is FNYEAQ. The length of the CDR3 is 15 residues. The CDR3 DNA reads as TGTGCCAGCAGCGTCCAGACAGGGAACCTGGGTGAGCAGTTCTTC. It translates to CASSVQTGNLGEQFF.

V is TRBV11-2 and J is TRBJ2-7, with D possibly being TRBD2 (6 bases). This CDR3 region has 14 residues. V lost 6 bases, J lost 2 bases, and 14 bases lay in between. Germline CDR1 reads SGHAT; CDR2 reads FQNNGV. The CDR3 is CASSPGTETYEQYF. As DNA, the CDR3 is TGTGCCAGCAGTCCCGGGACTGAGACCTACGAGCAGTACTTC. The whole variable domain, filled in from reference TRBV11-2 and TRBJ2-7, reads EAGVAQSPRYKIIEKRQSVAFWCNPISGHATLYWYQQILGQGPKLLIQFQNNGVVDDSQLPKDRFSAERLKGVDSTLKIQPAKLEDSAVYLCASSPGTETYEQYFGPGTRLTVT.

The gene calls are TRBV7-9 and TRBJ1-5; D unclear. This CDR3 region has 12 residues. The V and J ends lost 4 bases and 7 bases respectively, with 8 bases between them. The germline gives CDR1 SEHNR, CDR2 FQNEAQ (reference sequence). The chain's CDR3 is CASSSLYQPQHF. DNA for the CDR3: TGTGCCAGCAGCTCACTGTACCAGCCCCAGCATTTT.

The gene calls are TRBV5-1 and TRBJ1-6, with TRBD1 as a possible D gene (6 bases). Germline loops: CDR1 SGHRS, CDR2 YFSETQ. The CDR3 is 14 amino acids. Trimming took off 4 bases at V and 6 bases at J, with 11 bases between the two ends. The chain's CDR3 is CASSLGQSNSPLHF. Here the CDR3 DNA reads TGCGCCAGCAGCCTCGGACAGAGTAATTCACCCCTCCACTTT. The variable domain in full, completed from reference TRBV5-1 and TRBJ1-6, reads KAGVTQTPRYLIKTRGQQVTLSCSPISGHRSVSWYQQTPGQGLQFLFEYFSETQRNKGNFPGRFSGRQFSNSRSEMNVSTLELGDSALYLCASSLGQSNSPLHFGNGTRLTVT.

V and J are TRBV5-1 and TRBJ2-3, with TRBD1 identical over 8 bases. The CDR3 extends over 17 amino acids. Germline CDR1 and CDR2: SGHRS and YFSETQ. V shed 1 base, J shed 0 bases, and the junction held 7 bases outside the gene matches. Here the CDR3 reads CASSLKAGGVSTDTQYF. DNA of the CDR3: TGCGCCAGCAGCTTGAAGGCAGGGGGCGTGAGCACAGATACGCAGTATTTT. Drawing the rest from reference TRBV5-1 and TRBJ2-3, the complete variable domain is KAGVTQTPRYLIKTRGQQVTLSCSPISGHRSVSWYQQTPGQGLQFLFEYFSETQRNKGNFPGRFSGRQFSNSRSEMNVSTLELGDSALYLCASSLKAGGVSTDTQYFGPGTRLTVL.

The rearrangement joins TRBV10-3 to TRBJ2-1; 8 nucleotides agree with TRBD1. CDR3 length: 16 amino acids. Germline V gene data show CDR1 as ENHRY and CDR2 as SYGVKD. V lost 2 bases to trimming and J lost 5 bases; unmatched junction nucleotides: 8. CDR3: CAISERKGQVNNEQFF. The CDR3 region has the DNA TGTGCCATCAGTGAGCGCAAGGGACAGGTAAACAATGAGCAGTTCTTC.

V gene TRBV3-1 (or the pseudogene TRBV3-2) combines with J gene TRBJ1-4; no clear D gene. The V end was cut by 5 bases, the J end by 8 bases, with 12 bases between. This CDR3 region has 13 residues. Germline CDR1 reads LGHDT; CDR2 reads YNNKEL (reference sequence). The CDR3 DNA follows: TGTGCCAGCAGCGGAGGAGTCCAAGAAAAACTGTTTTTT. Residues: CASSGGVQEKLFF.

This clone occurred a few times. The V gene is TRBV4-1, the J gene TRBJ2-1; 9 bases line up with TRBD2. The CDR3 has 15 residues. V was clipped by 0 bases and J by 8 bases; unmatched bases: 5. Germline V gives CDR1 MGHRA, CDR2 YSYEKL. CDR3 sequence: CASSQELAGIYEQFF. In DNA form, the CDR3 reads TGCGCCAGCAGCCAAGAACTAGCGGGTATATATGAGCAGTTCTTC.

V is TRBV5-1 and J is TRBJ2-7; 8 nucleotides match TRBD1. With 1 base clipped from V and 5 bases from J, the junction kept 8 bases outside the gene matches. This CDR3 has 15 amino acids. CDR1 is SGHRS, CDR2 YFSETQ, per germline. CDR3 in DNA: TGCGCCAGCAGCTTGATAGGACAGGGAATAGACGAGCAGTACTTC. Protein product: CASSLIGQGIDEQYF.

The chain carries TRBV27 and TRBJ2-7; tentative D call: TRBD2 (7 bases). Trimming cost V 3 bases and J 3 bases, with 12 bases left between them. In germline, CDR1 is MNHEY, CDR2 SMNVEV (reference sequence). The CDR3 consists of 14 residues. CDR3 DNA sequence: TGTGCCAGCAGTTTTGGGGGGGCAGGCTACGAGCAGTACTTC. Amino acids: CASSFGGAGYEQYF.

The chain has TRBV11-2 and TRBJ2-7; 7 bases line up with TRBD1. The trim removed 3 bases at V and 2 bases at J, leaving 4 bases unmatched. The germline V gene has CDR1 SGHAT and CDR2 FQNNGV. CDR3 length: 14 residues. For the CDR3, the DNA is TGTGCCAGCAGCTTCACAGGGACAGCCTACGAGCAGTACTTC. Translating gives CASSFTGTAYEQYF.

This clone has just one count. The chain has TRBV5-1 and TRBJ2-7; TRBD1 is a possible D gene (6 bases). V was cut by 0 bases and J by 0 bases, with 10 bases left in between. Germline values: CDR1 SGHRS, CDR2 YFSETQ. This CDR3 spans 15 amino acids. CDR3 sequence reads: CASSLAGDISYEQYF. CDR3 nucleotide sequence: TGCGCCAGCAGCTTGGCCGGGGACATCTCCTACGAGCAGTACTTC.

The chain carries TRBV7-9 and TRBJ1-1; D is perhaps TRBD1 (6 bases). Germline V gives CDR1 SEHNR, CDR2 FQNEAQ (reference sequence). The germline V and J ends were trimmed by 5 bases and 4 bases, with 17 bases remaining between them. This CDR3 is built from 15 residues. Here the CDR3 DNA reads TGTGCCAGCAGCAGCCCCGGGGGGGGCCTCACTGAAGCTTTCTTT. It translates to CASSSPGGGLTEAFF. The whole variable domain, filled in from reference TRBV7-9 and TRBJ1-1, reads DTGVSQNPRHKITKRGQNVTFRCDPISEHNRLYWYRQTLGQGPEFLTYFQNEAQLEKSRLLSDRFSAERPKGSFSTLEIQRTEQGDSAMYLCASSSPGGGLTEAFFGQGTRLTVV.

This clone came up a few times. This chain connects TRBV6-1 to TRBJ2-7; perhaps TRBD1 as D (5 bases). This CDR3 region has 13 residues. Germline V gives CDR1 MNHNS, CDR2 SASEGT. V shed 3 bases and J shed 5 bases, with 11 bases lying between them. Here the CDR3 DNA reads TGTGCCAGCAGTGAGCAGGGCAGGGACGAGCAGTACTTC. Translated, it gives CASSEQGRDEQYF.

This chain links TRBV10-3 with TRBJ1-2, with 7 bases identical to TRBD1. The CDR3 extends over 14 amino acids. J was trimmed by 1 base and V by 7 bases; bases with no gene match: 6. The V gene's germline CDR1 is ENHRY and CDR2 SYGVKD. In DNA, the CDR3 is TGTGCCATCAAGGGGACAGCCCTTAACTATGGCTACACCTTC. It specifies CAIKGTALNYGYTF.

The J gene is TRBJ1-2, the V gene TRBV5-6; weak D call: TRBD1 (6 bases). Germline values: CDR1 SGHDT, CDR2 YYEEEE. The CDR3 runs to 15 residues. Between the trimmed V and J ends, which lost 2 bases and 7 bases, there was a span of 18 bases. The DNA of the CDR3 is TGTGCCAGCAGCTTACAGGGTGGGGGAAAAGGTGGCTACACCTTC. Translating gives CASSLQGGGKGGYTF.

This chain connects TRBV7-8 to TRBJ2-7; 9 nucleotides align to TRBD1. The CDR3 extends over 15 amino acids. V trimming: 0 bases; J trimming: 2 bases; junction bases outside the gene matches: 2. Germline assignment: CDR1 SGHVS and CDR2 FQNEAQ. Here the CDR3 DNA reads TGTGCCAGCAGCTTAGCGGACAGGGGACCCTACGAGCAGTACTTC. As protein: CASSLADRGPYEQYF.

This clone was seen a handful of times. This chain joins TRBV9 and TRBJ1-1; 7 bases match TRBD1. The CDR3 extends over 15 amino acids. The J segment lost 6 bases and the V segment lost 0 bases, leaving 8 bases of the junction unmatched. Germline lookup yields CDR1 SGDLS and CDR2 YYNGEE. CDR3 region: CASSVGDSLWAEAFF. As DNA, the CDR3 is TGTGCCAGCAGCGTAGGGGACAGCCTGTGGGCTGAAGCTTTCTTT.

The V and J genes are TRBV5-1 and TRBJ1-4; TRBD1 aligns across 8 bases. Germline CDR1 SGHRS, CDR2 YFSETQ. The CDR3 extends over 16 amino acids. Trimming removed 0 bases from V and 8 bases from J; junction bases left unmatched: 9. CDR3 amino acids: CASSLAPGTGNEKLFF. CDR3 nucleotide sequence: TGCGCCAGCAGCTTGGCGCCCGGGACAGGAAACGAAAAACTGTTTTTT.

The rearrangement links TRBV5-6 to TRBJ2-2; D is uncertain. This CDR3 spans 14 amino acids. Germline-derived CDR1 and CDR2 are SGHDT and YYEEEE. Trimming took off 4 bases at V and 3 bases at J, with 10 bases between the two ends. In nucleotides, the CDR3 is TGTGCCAGCAGCGCTTACTCTCACACCGGGGAGCTGTTTTTT. Encoded protein: CASSAYSHTGELFF.

The rearrangement links TRBV15 to TRBJ2-7; 7 positions agree with TRBD1. The V and J ends lost 0 bases and 3 bases, in that order; junction bases with no gene match: 8. Germline V lookup: CDR1 LNHNV, CDR2 YYDKDF (reference sequence). The CDR3 sequence is 16 residues long. CDR3 sequence reads: CATSRDGTVTHYEQYF. The CDR3 nucleotides read TGTGCCACCAGCAGAGACGGGACAGTGACACACTACGAGCAGTACTTC.

This clone has a single count. V usage is TRBV5-8 and J usage is TRBJ1-5; 10 nucleotides match TRBD1. CDR1 and CDR2 (germline): SGHTS, YDEGEE. CDR3 size: 16 residues. With 0 bases clipped from V and 6 bases from J, the junction kept 6 bases outside the gene matches. The CDR3 coding sequence is TGTGCCAGCAGCTTGGCGAGGACAGGGGGGTTTCAGCCCCAGCATTTT. Protein product: CASSLARTGGFQPQHF.